This T cell receptor (beta chain) came from a study of blood T cells in healthy people across ages (dated by TCRdb to between 2015 and 2016). With respect to the entire study: Template switching captured roughly one uniquely barcoded TCR beta cDNA molecule per two T cells in model experiments. The study analyzed two additional independent replicas of 1 million unique cDNA reads from the same blood draw for two donors, one aged 18 to 30 and one aged 80 or older. Donors of different ages were randomly distributed across sequencing lanes to avoid experimental bias. Four age groups were formed from the donors: young (average approximately 15 years), middle-aged (approximately 39), aged (about 68) and long-lived (about 75). Age-related changes in TCR beta repertoire diversity were measured in the study by deep sequencing normalized with unique cDNA molecular identifiers. What the work shows at the level of the full study, not this receptor alone: Donor CMV infection status was unknown, potentially confounding age-related changes in expanded clonotypes. The long-lived group showed more naive CD4+ T cells, fewer expanded clones and increased TCR diversity than the aged group, suggesting age selection. A strong correlation was found between observed TCR beta diversity and the percentage of naive T cells measured by flow cytometry. Observed TCR beta diversity per million T cells fell roughly linearly with age, and a significant reduction was already apparent by age around 40. Total diversity estimates from one million sequenced T cells were considered lower bounds and underestimates. Because profiling used bulk unsorted PBMCs, naive and antigen-experienced compartments could not be compared conclusively.

The roughly 39 donors, aged about 6 to 95 years, were systemically healthy Caucasian individuals from Russia. Each donor gave 8 to 10 milliliters of peripheral blood, drawn into EDTA-treated Vacutainer tubes. PBMCs were isolated by Ficoll-Paque density-gradient centrifugation, with at least 7 million obtained per sample. Trizol reagent was used to extract total RNA from the PBMCs, yielding at least 6 micrograms per sample. The percentages of naive CD45RAhigh/CD27high T cells were determined by flow cytometry on a PBMC aliquot from every donor. Concerning this clonotype itself: The antigen it binds to is not known. The sample holds no much larger clone one base away, and base qualities are not on file.

The protocol used for the library was 5' RACE. The reads were generated on an Illumina HiSeq 2500. A second PCR of about 6 to 12 cycles was run with a J-beta primer mix and a sample-barcoded 5' primer. A unique molecular identifier was introduced onto each TCR beta cDNA molecule by a template-switch 5' adaptor carrying 12 random nucleotides. Each sample yielded at least 2.5 million CDR3-containing paired-end reads. All of the RNA was converted into first-strand cDNA using the Mint cDNA synthesis kit, with a TRBC-specific oligonucleotide serving as the primer. All cDNA was treated with uracil-DNA glycosylase and then went through a first 18-cycle PCR with the universal primers M1SS and BC2_uni_R. The authors processed their data as follows. For normalization, 1 million high-quality reads, each with a distinct molecular identifier, were randomly selected from each sample. Reads sharing molecular identifiers were discarded rather than binned into consensus sequences. MiTCR, run with a Q25 quality threshold and the strictest error-elimination algorithm, handled CDR3 identification, clonotype clustering and error correction. A nonparametric unseen species model using Euler transformation provided a lower-bound estimate of total TCR beta diversity. TCRdb trimmed public reads at Q25 via fastp, called clones via MiXCR and kept in-frame beta chains. A single entry per CDR3 protein holds the most common genes and DNA from its merged rows. Clone size and V and J calls follow TCRdb, not the original study. For this sample the table gives 950,000 to 1,200,000 distinct CDR3 sequences, of which around two fifths were detected only once. Of the sample, around 14% falls within the top ten clones.

From a lookup of the germline V gene, CDR1 and CDR2 are SGHTA and FQGNSA. Taken from cysteine to phenylalanine, the CDR3 has 14 residues. The only DNA kept is the CDR3, 42 bases in frame from the first base. Trimming takes 4 bases from V and 4 bases from J, and the germline ends sit 8 bases apart. The clonotype comes from a young man in good health. The rearranged chain carries TRBV7-2 and TRBJ1-6; a weak D assignment points to TRBD1 (5 bases agree). Sequencing used blood. The CDR3: CASSSTAYNSPLHF. The nucleotides read TGTGCCAGCAGCTCGACAGCTTATAATTCACCCCTCCACTTT.